This TCR beta chain was captured in a study of T cell responses to AZD1222 COVID-19 vaccine. Study-wide findings and caveats: Spike was spanned by vaccine-associated CD4 TCRs, which were dominant at 160-218 and 743-854.

Germline V gene lookup returns CDR1 KGHSH and CDR2 LQKENI. The CDR3 loop spans 16 amino acids. V dropped 3 bases and J dropped 10 bases, with 19 bases sitting between them. Comments on this clone: Its antigen is unknown.

Clones were read by immunoSEQ multiplex PCR, and TCRdb kept only the in-frame ones, dropping some. The sample has under 150,000 clones; 88% are singletons. The chain recombines TRBV18 with TRBJ1-6, with D possibly being TRBD1 (5 bases). The receptor was derived from an adult who received the AZD1222 COVID-19 vaccine. The material sequenced was peripheral blood, taken 28 days after the second AZD1222 dose. For the CDR3, the DNA is TGTGCCAGCTCACCGGGGGTTTCGGGATTTGACTCACCCCTCCACTTT. Translated, it gives CASSPGVSGFDSPLHF.